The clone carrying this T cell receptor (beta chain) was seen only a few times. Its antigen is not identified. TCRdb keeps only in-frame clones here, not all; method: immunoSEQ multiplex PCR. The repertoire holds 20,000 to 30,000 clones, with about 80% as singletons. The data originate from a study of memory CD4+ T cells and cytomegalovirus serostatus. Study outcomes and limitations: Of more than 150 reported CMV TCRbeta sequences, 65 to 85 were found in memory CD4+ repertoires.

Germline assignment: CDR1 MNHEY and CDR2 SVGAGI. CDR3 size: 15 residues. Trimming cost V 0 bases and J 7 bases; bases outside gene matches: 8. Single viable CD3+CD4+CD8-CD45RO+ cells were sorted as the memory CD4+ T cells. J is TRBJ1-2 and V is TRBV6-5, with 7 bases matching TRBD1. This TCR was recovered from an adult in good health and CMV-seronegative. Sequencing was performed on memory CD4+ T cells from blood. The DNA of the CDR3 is TGTGCCAGCAGTTACTCGCGACAGGGCGGCTTTGGCTACACCTTC. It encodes CASSYSRQGGFGYTF.